This T cell receptor (beta chain) was sequenced during a study of cytomegalovirus exposure and HLA in healthy donors. Study-level findings and limits: Indistinguishability led to the exclusion of some V segments, TRBV6-2 and TRBV6-3 included.

60 Vbeta and 13 Jbeta primers were used in PCR. The repertoire was sequenced with immunoSEQ multiplex PCR; TCRdb's copy has only in-frame clones and lacks some. The sample lists approximately 150,000 clones, approximately 81% occurring once. CDR1 and CDR2 (germline): WSHSY, SAAADI. J lost 7 bases, V lost 7 bases, and 4 bases had no gene match. This CDR3 has 12 residues. To note about this clone: No antigen is known for it.

The sequenced sample was PBMCs. This clonotype was sampled from a boy younger than 10 in good health and CMV-seronegative. V is TRBV10-2 and J is TRBJ2-1, with 7 bases fitting TRBD2. This CDR3 reads CASTGGPNEQFF. Written as DNA, the CDR3 is TGCGCCAGCACGGGAGGCCCGAATGAGCAGTTCTTC.